The rows below give T cell receptor beta chains drawn from one sample of a study of T-cell reconstitution after alpha-beta-depleted transplantation in children. Using its own MiXCR run on the PCR reads, TCRdb lists one record per CDR3 protein. The sample includes about 610,000 distinct CDR3 sequences, 10% to 13% of them seen just once. The material was PBMCs from the stem cell graft donor, obtained from the stem cell graft. These receptors came from a human donor who donated a stem cell graft to a child with acute myeloid leukemia. The CDR3 runs from the conserved cysteine through the conserved F or W. A D gene is named only where the DNA matches it firmly. Not all rows give a size; the values are once, few, many and, for expanded clones, a class.

J,D,V,size,CDR3,DNA
TRBJ2-3,TRBD2,TRBV20-1,few,CSARVSLAGKDTQYF,TGCAGTGCCAGAGTGTCTTTAGCGGGAAAAGATACGCAGTATTTT
TRBJ1-2,-,TRBV24-1,few,CATSDKYGYTF,TGTGCCACCAGTGATAAGTACGGCTACACCTTC
TRBJ1-3,-,TRBV30,few,CAWDGGRNTIYF,TGTGCCTGGGACGGGGGTCGAAACACCATATATTTT
TRBJ2-5,-,TRBV30,few,CAWITGNQETQYF,TGTGCCTGGATCACCGGGAATCAAGAGACCCAGTACTTC
TRBJ1-5,TRBD1,TRBV24-1,few,CATGGRGTGNQPQHF,TGTGCCACCGGTGGCCGGGGGACAGGCAATCAGCCCCAGCATTTT
TRBJ1-2,-,TRBV20-1,few,CSARAGPNYGYTF,TGCAGTGCTAGGGCAGGGCCTAACTATGGCTACACCTTC
TRBJ2-7,TRBD2,TRBV28,-,CASSLLAGVSYEQYF,TGTGCCAGCAGTTTACTAGCGGGAGTATCCTACGAGCAGTACTTC
TRBJ2-7,TRBD2,TRBV29-1,few,CSVAGLAGGGEQYF,TGCAGCGTTGCAGGACTAGCGGGAGGAGGGGAGCAGTACTTC
TRBJ1-1,TRBD1,TRBV29-1,few,CSVERGTANTEAFF,TGCAGCGTTGAGAGAGGGACAGCGAACACTGAAGCTTTCTTT
TRBJ1-5,-,TRBV7-2,few,CASSLQVNQPQHF,TGTGCCAGCAGCTTACAAGTGAATCAGCCCCAGCATTTT
TRBJ2-7,TRBD1,TRBV7-2,few,CASSLQGGAEEQYF,TGTGCCAGCAGCCTACAGGGGGGCGCGGAGGAGCAGTACTTC
TRBJ2-3,TRBD2,TRBV12-3/TRBV12-4,few,CASRKNPLAGGPGVDTQYF,TGTGCCAGCAGGAAAAACCCCCTAGCGGGAGGGCCCGGAGTAGATACGCAGTATTTT
TRBJ2-7,-,TRBV20-1,-,CSANLGSYEQYF,TGCAGTGCTAATCTTGGCTCCTACGAGCAGTACTTC
TRBJ1-6,-,TRBV20-1,-,CSAGRGITSPLHF,TGCAGTGCCGGGAGGGGGATTACTTCACCCCTCCACTTT
TRBJ2-7,-,TRBV18,-,CASSPPGVGYEQYF,TGTGCCAGCTCACCACCCGGGGTTGGTTACGAGCAGTACTTC
TRBJ2-3,-,TRBV28,many,CGTTAPSTDTQYF,TGTGGGACGACAGCTCCTAGCACAGATACGCAGTATTTT
TRBJ2-2,TRBD1,TRBV20-1,few,CSAADRGTGELFF,TGCAGTGCTGCCGACAGGGGAACCGGGGAGCTGTTTTTT
TRBJ2-2,TRBD2,TRBV5-1,few,CASSTRTSGRAVLTGELFF,TGCGCCAGCAGCACCCGGACTAGCGGGAGGGCCGTTTTGACCGGGGAGCTGTTTTTT
TRBJ1-4,-,TRBV15,many,CATSSRSSEKLFF,TGTGCCACCAGCTCACGTTCGAGTGAAAAACTGTTTTTT
TRBJ2-1,TRBD2,TRBV5-1,many,CASTIKGLAAYNEQFF,TGCGCCAGCACCATAAAAGGACTAGCGGCCTACAATGAGCAGTTCTTC
TRBJ2-7,TRBD1,TRBV29-1,many,CSVEPGQAGYEQYF,TGCAGCGTTGAACCCGGACAGGCGGGCTACGAGCAGTACTTC
TRBJ2-7,TRBD2,TRBV5-1,few,CASSAGLAGDFPYEQYF,TGCGCCAGCAGCGCGGGACTAGCGGGAGATTTCCCCTACGAGCAGTACTTC
TRBJ2-1,-,TRBV29-1,many,CSVLLAYEQFF,TGCAGCGTCCTACTAGCCTATGAGCAGTTCTTC
TRBJ2-2,TRBD2,TRBV20-1,many,CSARSGLAGGTGELFF,TGCAGTGCTAGATCGGGACTAGCGGGAGGCACCGGGGAGCTGTTTTTT
TRBJ2-7,-,TRBV7-2,few,CASSLQGLTGEQYF,TGTGCCAGCAGCTTACAGGGGCTGACTGGCGAGCAGTACTTC
TRBJ2-1,TRBD2,TRBV24-1,many,CATSDPGVAGVRNEQFF,TGTGCCACCAGTGACCCAGGGGTAGCGGGAGTGCGGAATGAGCAGTTCTTC
TRBJ2-3,-,TRBV2,few,CASTEEVMGSDTQYF,TGTGCCAGCACCGAAGAGGTGATGGGGTCAGATACGCAGTATTTT
TRBJ2-1,TRBD2,TRBV4-3,-,CASSQGTSGSYEQFF,TGCGCCAGCAGCCAGGGGACTAGCGGGAGCTATGAGCAGTTCTTC
TRBJ2-1,-,TRBV3-1,many,CASSSSTEQFF,TGTGCCAGCAGCAGTTCTACTGAGCAGTTCTTC
TRBJ2-7,TRBD1,TRBV12-3/TRBV12-4,-,CASSFVTGEQYF,TGTGCCAGCAGTTTTGTGACAGGGGAGCAGTACTTC
TRBJ2-1,-,TRBV7-2,few,CASSFTYNEQFF,TGTGCCAGCAGCTTCACCTACAATGAGCAGTTCTTC
TRBJ2-7,TRBD2,TRBV3-1,few,CASSQLAAEQYF,TGTGCCAGCAGCCAACTAGCGGCCGAGCAGTACTTC
TRBJ2-7,-,TRBV29-1,few,CSVDSIGTHAYEQYF,TGCAGCGTTGATAGTATTGGGACCCATGCCTACGAGCAGTACTTC
TRBJ2-2,-,TRBV5-1,few,CASSFSRGNGELFF,TGCGCCAGCAGCTTTTCCCGTGGGAACGGGGAGCTGTTTTTT
TRBJ1-2,-,TRBV20-1,-,CSAQPQGWNGYTF,TGCAGTGCCCAACCACAGGGTTGGAATGGCTACACCTTC
TRBJ2-3,-,TRBV6-5,-,CASSRMSDTQYF,TGTGCCTCAAGCCGGATGTCGGATACGCAGTATTTT
TRBJ2-1,-,TRBV9,few,CASSVLGGGLLNEQFF,TGTGCCAGCAGCGTATTAGGTGGGGGACTTCTTAATGAGCAGTTCTTC
TRBJ2-1,-,TRBV7-6,-,CASSLALRSSYNEQFF,TGTGCCAGCAGCTTAGCGCTGCGGAGCTCCTACAATGAGCAGTTCTTC
TRBJ2-2,TRBD2,TRBV6-2/TRBV6-3,-,CASRPGLAYTGELFF,TGTGCCAGCAGGCCGGGACTAGCATATACCGGGGAGCTGTTTTTT
TRBJ2-1,-,TRBV20-1,few,CSAALHAYNEQFF,TGCAGTGCTGCTCTCCATGCCTACAATGAGCAGTTCTTC
TRBJ2-1,-,TRBV4-2,-,CASSSYRENEQFF,TGTGCCAGCAGCTCCTACAGAGAGAATGAGCAGTTCTTC
TRBJ2-3,TRBD1,TRBV7-2,many,CASKQGLTDTQYF,TGTGCCAGCAAACAGGGGCTCACAGATACGCAGTATTTT
TRBJ2-2,TRBD2,TRBV5-1,-,CASSPIAGSTGELFF,TGCGCCAGCTCCCCCATAGCGGGAAGCACCGGGGAGCTGTTTTTT
TRBJ1-3,-,TRBV29-1,many,CSGLQGGGNTIYF,TGCAGCGGCTTACAGGGCGGTGGAAACACCATATATTTT
TRBJ2-7,-,TRBV5-1,-,CASSPGQTPYEQYF,TGCGCCAGCAGCCCCGGACAGACCCCCTACGAGCAGTACTTC
TRBJ2-5,-,TRBV20-1,-,CSARGIGLETQYF,TGCAGTGCTAGAGGCATCGGGTTAGAGACCCAGTACTTC
TRBJ1-5,TRBD1,TRBV20-1,few,CSARVSGQGGQPQHF,TGCAGTGCTAGAGTATCGGGACAGGGGGGCCAGCCCCAGCATTTT
TRBJ2-1,TRBD2,TRBV2,few,CASSRAGGLDNEQFF,TGTGCCAGCAGTCGAGCGGGAGGGCTGGACAATGAGCAGTTCTTC
TRBJ1-2,TRBD1,TRBV2,few,CASREPGQGNYGYTF,TGTGCCAGCAGGGAGCCGGGACAGGGGAACTATGGCTACACCTTC
TRBJ1-2,-,TRBV7-2,-,CASSPMGGVQGYTF,TGTGCCAGCAGCCCTATGGGGGGGGTACAAGGCTACACCTTC
TRBJ2-7,TRBD1,TRBV20-1,many,CSAPVPGQGAYEQYF,TGCAGTGCTCCGGTTCCAGGACAGGGAGCATACGAGCAGTACTTC
TRBJ2-4,TRBD1,TRBV6-1,-,CASSRGTAKNIQYF,TGTGCCAGCAGCAGGGGGACGGCAAAAAACATTCAGTACTTC
TRBJ2-5,TRBD2,TRBV7-2,once,CASSLAGLAGAETQYF,TGTGCCAGCAGCTTAGCGGGACTAGCGGGAGCGGAGACCCAGTACTTC
TRBJ2-7,-,TRBV10-3,few,CAISESTAYYEQYF,TGTGCCATCAGTGAGTCGACTGCTTACTACGAGCAGTACTTC